A selection of T cell receptor beta chains follows, all from one sample in a study of tumor-infiltrating lymphocytes in primary liver carcinoma. Using its own MiXCR run on the multiplex PCR reads, TCRdb lists one record per CDR3 protein. The data contain about 110,000 distinct CDR3 sequences, 50% to 70% of them seen just once; the ten biggest clones take up over 7%. Sequenced: liver tumor tissue from sampling region 1. The receptors shown here come from a woman in her sixties or seventies with primary liver carcinoma and hepatitis B virus infection. Each CDR3 is given with its conserved first and last residue.

V	J	CDR3
TRBV12-3/TRBV12-4	TRBJ1-6	CASTPGDPDSPLHF
TRBV14	TRBJ1-3	CASSQETGYFSGNTIYF
TRBV12-3/TRBV12-4	TRBJ2-2	CASSLEMGGELFF
TRBV29-1	TRBJ1-2	CSVGGVLFNYGYTF
TRBV11-2	TRBJ2-1	CDGGLDLTGGGDEQFF
TRBV7-8	TRBJ2-2	CASSPGSPRGELLF
TRBV25-1	TRBJ2-7	CASTPARGYEQYF
TRBV29-1	TRBJ2-3	CSVEVAERTDTQYF
TRBV7-8	TRBJ2-2	CASSVRSYSGNTGELFF
TRBV6-5	TRBJ2-1	CASSRRSSYNEQFF
TRBV11-2	TRBJ2-1	CASSVGKTAYNEQLF
TRBV7-8	TRBJ1-6	CASSLVAGTFNSPLHF
TRBV11-2	TRBJ2-1	CASSLLQGNLQLF
TRBV5-1	TRBJ2-3	CANRGTTSTDTQYF
TRBV7-9	TRBJ1-3	CASSRDRNTIYF
TRBV7-9	TRBJ2-7	CASSLVGYEQYF
TRBV6-5	TRBJ1-1	CASSYVGGTEAFF